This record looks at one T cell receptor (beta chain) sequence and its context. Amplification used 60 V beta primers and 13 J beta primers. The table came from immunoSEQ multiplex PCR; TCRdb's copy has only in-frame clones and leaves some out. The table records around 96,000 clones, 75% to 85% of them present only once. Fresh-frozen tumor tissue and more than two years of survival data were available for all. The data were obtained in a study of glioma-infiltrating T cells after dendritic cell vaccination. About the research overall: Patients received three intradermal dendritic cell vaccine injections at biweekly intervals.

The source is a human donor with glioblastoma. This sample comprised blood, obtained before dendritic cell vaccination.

The CDR3 sequence is CASSFRGSYNQPQHF. CDR3 nucleotide sequence: TGTGCCAGCAGTTTTCGGGGATCCTACAATCAGCCCCAGCATTTT. The rearrangement joins TRBV28 to TRBJ1-5; D is unresolved. The ends were cut back, 3 bases at V and 3 bases at J, with 12 bases in the middle. Germline loops: CDR1 MDHEN, CDR2 SYDVKM. The CDR3 is made up of 15 amino acids.